A single sample is the source of the 7 T cell receptor beta chains below, sequenced in a study of blood T cells in healthy people across ages. For the second PCR, which ran for roughly 7 to 11 cycles, a sample-barcoded 5' primer and a J-beta primer mix were used. TCRdb processed the 5' RACE reads anew with MiXCR; each CDR3 protein has one entry. The table has about a million distinct CDR3 sequences, about 44% seen once. Material: blood. The receptors were sampled from a man aged 25 to 45 in good health.

This clonotype was recorded a few times. V is TRBV5-1 and J is TRBJ2-1; weak D call: TRBD1 (5 bases). CDR1 SGHRS and CDR2 YFSETQ come from the germline V gene. The V end lost 2 bases, the J end lost 2 bases, and 11 bases lay between the germline ends. This CDR3 is built from 15 residues. This CDR3 reads CASSFEGVAYNEQFF. CDR3 coding DNA: TGCGCCAGCAGCTTCGAAGGGGTCGCCTACAATGAGCAGTTCTTC.

The gene calls are TRBV6-5 and TRBJ2-1, with 7 nucleotides matching TRBD1. Germline-derived CDR1 and CDR2 are MNHEY and SVGAGI. The CDR3 totals 13 residues. V shed 4 bases and J 8 bases; nucleotides not matched to a gene: 5. CDR3 amino acids: CASSFFTGDEQFF. The CDR3 coding sequence is TGTGCCAGCAGTTTTTTTACAGGGGATGAGCAGTTCTTC.

The rearrangement links TRBV29-1 to TRBJ1-2; 10 bases map to TRBD1. This CDR3 contains 12 residues. CDR1 is SQVTM and CDR2 is ANQGSEA in the germline V gene. V gave up 6 bases and J gave up 10 bases; unmatched junction bases: 8. CDR3 DNA sequence: TGCAGCGTGGCGGGACAGGGGATGTTCTACACCTTC. Translating gives CSVAGQGMFYTF.

The genes are TRBV7-2 and TRBJ1-4, with D perhaps TRBD1 (5 bases). This CDR3 region has 14 residues. The V and J ends lost 5 bases and 8 bases respectively, with 15 bases between them. The germline V gene encodes CDR1 SGHTA and CDR2 FQGNSA. The CDR3 region has the DNA TGTGCCAGCAGCATACGACAGCTCCCCGAAAAACTGTTTTTT. Its translation is CASSIRQLPEKLFF.

The chain combines TRBV25-1 with TRBJ2-5; no reliable D call. This CDR3 region has 13 residues. Trimming cost V 3 bases and J 0 bases, with 5 bases left between them. Looked up from germline, CDR1 is MGHDK and CDR2 is SYGVNS. The CDR3 sequence: CASSDPNQETQYF. The CDR3 bases are TGTGCCAGCAGTGACCCGAACCAAGAGACCCAGTACTTC.

V is TRBV6-1 and J is TRBJ1-5; 7 bases agree with TRBD1. With V trimmed by 4 bases and J by 0 bases, 6 bases remained unmatched. The CDR3 is 16 residues long. CDR1 and CDR2 from the germline V gene are MNHNS and SASEGT. CDR3 nucleotides: TGTGCCAGCAGTGGCAGGGGGGATGATAGCAATCAGCCCCAGCATTTT. Translating gives CASSGRGDDSNQPQHF.

The rearrangement uses TRBV3-1 and TRBJ1-2; no reliable D call. V gave up 1 base and J gave up 5 bases, with 8 bases separating them. CDR1 is LGHDT and CDR2 is YNNKEL in the germline V gene (reference sequence). The CDR3 is 13 residues long. CDR3 bases: TGTGCCAGCAGCCAAGCGGCCGAGTATGGCTACACCTTC. This codes for CASSQAAEYGYTF.